Presented here are 32 T cell receptor beta chains from one specimen sequenced in a study of blood T cell repertoires in COVID-19. Some clones are missing from TCRdb's copy, which holds only in-frame ones; the method was immunoSEQ multiplex PCR. The table lists around 170,000 clones, over 80% of them singletons. The sequenced sample consisted of peripheral blood. The receptors stem from a woman between 35 and 50 years old with acute or convalescent COVID-19.

This sequence joins TRBV28 and TRBJ2-1, with D maybe TRBD2 (6 bases). The germline CDR1 and CDR2 sequences are MDHEN and SYDVKM. V was cut by 3 bases and J by 0 bases, with 9 bases left in between. The CDR3 is 15 amino acids. The CDR3 sequence is CASSFSGGSYNEQFF. The CDR3 DNA reads as TGTGCCAGCAGTTTTTCCGGGGGCTCCTACAATGAGCAGTTCTTC.

The chain carries TRBV7-2 and TRBJ2-3, with D maybe TRBD2 (6 bases). Per germline, CDR1 SGHTA and CDR2 FQGNSA. V was cut by 4 bases and J by 4 bases, with 12 bases left in between. The CDR3 runs to 14 residues. The chain's CDR3 is CASSSPGGPDTQYF. The CDR3, as DNA: TGTGCCAGCAGCTCCCCAGGAGGGCCAGATACGCAGTATTTT.

The chain couples TRBV27 to TRBJ1-4; 7 nucleotides match TRBD1. In germline, CDR1 is MNHEY, CDR2 SMNVEV (reference sequence). The CDR3 extends over 15 amino acids. The J segment lost 7 bases and the V segment lost 5 bases, leaving 10 bases of the junction unmatched. The CDR3 here is CASSGRQGLIEKLFF. The CDR3 DNA reads TGTGCCAGCAGTGGGCGACAGGGACTGATTGAAAAACTGTTTTTT. Together with reference TRBV27 and TRBJ1-4, the CDR3 gives the full variable domain: EAQVTQNPRYLITVTGKKLTVTCSQNMNHEYMSWYRQDPGLGLRQIYYSMNVEVTDKGDVPEGYKVSRKEKRNFPLILESPSPNQTSLYFCASSGRQGLIEKLFFGSGTQLSVL.

This chain joins TRBV18 and TRBJ1-3; 7 bases map to TRBD1. V lost 3 bases to trimming and J lost 0 bases; unmatched junction nucleotides: 5. This CDR3 comprises 16 residues. Germline loops: CDR1 KGHSH, CDR2 LQKENI. CDR3 in amino acids: CASSPGQPRSGNTIYF. In DNA, the CDR3 is TGTGCCAGCTCACCGGGACAGCCCCGCTCTGGAAACACCATATATTTT.

The chain recombines TRBV7-2 with TRBJ2-2; 7 bases are shared with TRBD1. The CDR3 is 14 amino acids. Unmatched junction bases numbered 1, after V lost 3 bases and J lost 3 bases. Germline-derived CDR1 and CDR2 are SGHTA and FQGNSA. DNA of the CDR3: TGTGCCAGCAGCTTTGACAGGGACACCGGGGAGCTGTTTTTT. Its translation is CASSFDRDTGELFF.

This chain joins TRBV6-5 and TRBJ2-5; a possible D gene is TRBD2 (6 bases). Deletions cut 4 bases from V and 3 bases from J, with 6 bases between. CDR3 length: 12 residues. Per the germline V gene, CDR1 is MNHEY and CDR2 is SVGAGI. As DNA, the CDR3 is TGTGCCAGCAGTTCGGGGGAAGAGACCCAGTACTTC. It encodes CASSSGEETQYF.

The rearrangement links TRBV19 to TRBJ1-1; TRBD1 matches at 9 bases. With V trimmed by 4 bases and J by 1 base, 4 bases remained unmatched. Germline CDR1 is LNHDA and CDR2 is SQIVND (reference sequence). This CDR3 has 15 residues. The CDR3 sequence: CASSTYRGQNTEAFF. DNA of the CDR3: TGTGCCAGTAGTACCTACAGGGGGCAGAACACTGAAGCTTTCTTT. Looking up the rest from reference TRBV19 and TRBJ1-1 gives the full variable domain: DGGITQSPKYLFRKEGQNVTLSCEQNLNHDAMYWYRQDPGQGLRLIYYSQIVNDFQKGDIAEGYSVSREKKESFPLTVTSAQKNPTAFYLCASSTYRGQNTEAFFGQGTRLTVV.

The chain couples TRBV7-8 to TRBJ1-2, with 7 positions matching TRBD1. This CDR3 has 16 amino acids. V lost 5 bases and J lost 6; bases outside the gene matches: 15. The germline CDR1 and CDR2 sequences are SGHVS and FQNEAQ. The CDR3 here is CASSATDRAQGDGYTF. Written as DNA, the CDR3 is TGTGCCAGCAGCGCCACCGACAGGGCCCAAGGGGATGGCTACACCTTC.

The chain joins TRBV3-1 (or the pseudogene TRBV3-2) to TRBJ2-3; 9 nucleotides agree with TRBD2. After removal of 4 bases from V and 0 bases from J, the junction contained 11 bases not matched to a gene. CDR1 is LGHDT and CDR2 is YNNKEL in the germline V gene (reference sequence). The CDR3 loop spans 18 amino acids. This CDR3 reads CASSPQGGGRASTDTQYF. The CDR3 DNA reads TGTGCCAGCAGCCCCCAGGGGGGCGGGAGGGCCAGCACAGATACGCAGTATTTT.

V gene TRBV7-5 combines with J gene TRBJ2-3; no check of the table's D call, TRBD1, against the DNA was made. TRBV7-5 constitutes a pseudogene. This CDR3 has 14 amino acids. Here the CDR3 DNA reads TGTGTCAGAAGCAAAAGGGGTTCGACAGATACGCAGTATTTT. Translating gives CVRSKRGSTDTQYF.

The V gene is TRBV5-1, the J gene TRBJ2-1, with 11 bases matching TRBD1. From germline, CDR1 is SGHRS and CDR2 YFSETQ. After removal of 2 bases from V and 6 bases from J, the junction contained 7 bases not matched to a gene. This CDR3 spans 16 amino acids. CDR3 in DNA: TGCGCCAGCAGCTTAGCGGGACAGGGGGTAGGCAATGAGCAGTTCTTC. Its translation is CASSLAGQGVGNEQFF.

The chain combines TRBV5-1 with TRBJ1-6; a possible D gene is TRBD1 (5 bases). Germline V gene data show CDR1 as SGHRS and CDR2 as YFSETQ. There are 16 residues in the CDR3. The V end was cut by 4 bases, the J end by 9 bases, with 20 bases between. The CDR3 DNA follows: TGCGCCAGCAGCACGCACCCCCAGGGAGGGGTTTCACCCCTCCACTTT. It codes for CASSTHPQGGVSPLHF.

For this clone: The sample has other DNA sequences that encode this CDR3 too. V and J are TRBV3-1 (or the pseudogene TRBV3-2) and TRBJ1-5, with D unresolved. The CDR3 has 14 amino acids. The germline V gene has CDR1 LGHDT and CDR2 YNNKEL (reference sequence). V was clipped by 3 bases and J by 2 bases, with 8 bases between them. The CDR3 nucleotides are TGTGCCAGCAGCCAGTTCGGGGGCAATCAGCCCCAGCATTTT. Translation: CASSQFGGNQPQHF.

This clone was found a few times. The V and J genes are TRBV28 and TRBJ2-2; possible D gene TRBD1, 6 bases. Trimming took 8 bases from V and 3 from J, leaving 13 bases between them. The CDR3 spans 14 residues. Germline V lookup: CDR1 MDHEN, CDR2 SYDVKM. CDR3 nucleotide sequence: TGTGCCAGCGGCTCACAGGGCTACACCGGGGAGCTGTTTTTT. Translation: CASGSQGYTGELFF. Based on the CDR3 plus reference TRBV28 and TRBJ2-2, the full variable domain is DVKVTQSSRYLVKRTGEKVFLECVQDMDHENMFWYRQDPGLGLRLIYFSYDVKMKEKGDIPEGYSVSREKKERFSLILESASTNQTSMYLCASGSQGYTGELFFGEGSRLTVL.

This chain joins TRBV5-1 and TRBJ2-7; D ambiguous. CDR1 is SGHRS and CDR2 is YFSETQ in the germline V gene. Trimming stripped 6 bases from V and 5 bases from J, with 15 bases between. The CDR3 contains 13 residues. The CDR3 protein is CASTTVGADEQYF. CDR3 in DNA: TGCGCCAGCACCACCGTTGGCGCGGACGAGCAGTACTTC.

The chain joins TRBV27 to TRBJ2-6, with 7 bases identical to TRBD1. CDR1 MNHEY and CDR2 SMNVEV come from the germline V gene (reference sequence). The length of the CDR3 is 15 residues. The V segment lost 5 bases and the J segment 2 bases; nucleotides outside the gene matches: 3. CDR3 protein: CASSIDRAGANVLTF. For the CDR3, the DNA is TGTGCCAGCAGTATAGACAGGGCTGGGGCCAACGTCCTGACTTTC.

The V gene is TRBV2, the J gene TRBJ1-2; D gene ambiguous. Per the germline V gene, CDR1 is SNHLY and CDR2 is FYNNEI. CDR3 length: 14 amino acids. With 2 bases removed from V and 1 base from J, the gap between germline ends came to 8 bases. The CDR3 sequence: CASSESGINYGYTF. The CDR3 DNA reads TGTGCCAGCAGTGAATCGGGGATTAACTATGGCTACACCTTC.

This clone was seen a single time. The J gene is TRBJ1-1, the V gene TRBV2; D remains ambiguous. CDR1 and CDR2 (germline): SNHLY, FYNNEI. The CDR3 covers 11 residues. Trimming shortened V by 0 bases and J by 7 bases, and 3 bases separated the two germline ends. The CDR3 region is CASSEAYEAFF. The CDR3 nucleotides are TGTGCCAGCAGTGAAGCGTATGAAGCTTTCTTT.

This clone was picked up a small number of times. The chain is built from TRBV28 and TRBJ2-3, with TRBD1 as a possible D gene (6 bases). This CDR3 comprises 14 residues. Per germline, CDR1 MDHEN and CDR2 SYDVKM. V dropped 6 bases and J dropped 1 base, with 11 bases sitting between them. CDR3: CASSGDRRTDTQYF. In DNA form, the CDR3 reads TGTGCCAGCAGCGGCGACAGGCGCACAGATACGCAGTATTTT. Variable domain in full (rest from reference TRBV28 and TRBJ2-3): DVKVTQSSRYLVKRTGEKVFLECVQDMDHENMFWYRQDPGLGLRLIYFSYDVKMKEKGDIPEGYSVSREKKERFSLILESASTNQTSMYLCASSGDRRTDTQYFGPGTRLTVL.

The rearrangement joins TRBV2 to TRBJ2-1; 7 nucleotides match TRBD1. CDR1 and CDR2 (germline): SNHLY, FYNNEI. Germline trimming cut 4 bases from V and 0 bases from J; bases unmatched to any gene: 12. The CDR3 totals 18 residues. The CDR3 sequence: CASSGSFSGGSSYNEQFF. The CDR3 DNA reads as TGTGCCAGCAGTGGATCTTTTTCAGGGGGAAGCTCCTACAATGAGCAGTTCTTC.

The J gene is TRBJ2-7, the V gene TRBV5-4, with TRBD2 identical over 11 bases. The CDR3 length is 15 residues. V was pared by 3 bases and J by 4 bases, with 6 bases of the junction left unmatched. Germline V CDR1 and CDR2: SGHNT, YYREEE (reference sequence). CDR3 region: CASSSRTSGPYEQYF. The DNA of the CDR3 is TGTGCCAGCAGCTCACGGACTAGCGGGCCTTACGAGCAGTACTTC.

This clone appeared a single time. The chain combines TRBV12-3 or TRBV12-4 with TRBJ2-1; D is possibly TRBD2 (5 bases). Trimming removed 8 bases at V and 5 bases at J, with 10 bases between. The CDR3 totals 12 residues. The CDR3 protein is CASHLGDNEQFF. In DNA form, the CDR3 reads TGTGCCAGCCATCTCGGGGACAATGAGCAGTTCTTC.

The chain recombines TRBV7-2 with TRBJ2-7; 14 nucleotides align to TRBD2. This CDR3 region has 16 residues. In germline, CDR1 is SGHTA, CDR2 FQGNSA. The ends lost 4 bases at V and 5 bases at J; junction bases unmatched: 7. CDR3 DNA: TGTGCCAGCAGCTCCGGGACTAGCGGGAGTCTCAACGAGCAGTACTTC. Protein: CASSSGTSGSLNEQYF.

The chain is built from TRBV19 and TRBJ1-6; 10 bases line up with TRBD1. With V trimmed by 4 bases and J by 6 bases, 6 bases remained unmatched. The CDR3 is made up of 16 amino acids. From germline, CDR1 is LNHDA and CDR2 SQIVND (reference sequence). CDR3 sequence (DNA): TGTGCCAGTAGTACCCGACAGGGGGCCTCTAATTCACCCCTCCACTTT. The encoded protein is CASSTRQGASNSPLHF.

CDR3 sequence reads: CASSGGFGAEAFF. The CDR3 DNA reads TGTGCCAGCAGCGGTGGATTCGGGGCTGAAGCTTTCTTT. The rearrangement joins TRBV5-4 to TRBJ1-1; D is unclear. The CDR3 extends over 13 amino acids. Germline V gene lookup returns CDR1 SGHNT and CDR2 YYREEE (reference sequence). Trimming took 4 bases from V and 6 from J, leaving 13 bases between them.

The rearrangement joins TRBV19 to TRBJ1-3, with 7 bases matching TRBD1. The CDR3 extends over 15 amino acids. Germline loops: CDR1 LNHDA, CDR2 SQIVND (reference sequence). V lost 6 bases and J lost 1; bases outside the gene matches: 6. The CDR3 region is CASRKDRASGNTIYF. CDR3 in DNA: TGTGCCAGTAGGAAAGACAGGGCGTCTGGAAACACCATATATTTT.

The rearrangement joins TRBV5-4 to TRBJ2-5; D unresolved. The CDR3 extends over 13 amino acids. Germline lookup yields CDR1 SGHNT and CDR2 YYREEE (reference sequence). Deletions cut 0 bases from V and 5 bases from J, with 8 bases between. The CDR3 protein is CASSLDILETQYF. CDR3 bases: TGTGCCAGCAGCTTGGACATTCTTGAGACCCAGTACTTC.

J is TRBJ1-4 and V is TRBV7-2; 7 nucleotides agree with TRBD1. This CDR3 has 14 amino acids. Germline trimming cut 5 bases from V and 7 bases from J; bases unmatched to any gene: 7. The germline V gene encodes CDR1 SGHTA and CDR2 FQGNSA. The CDR3 DNA follows: TGTGCCAGCAGCCAGAGGGGGCGGGTTGAAAAACTGTTTTTT. It specifies CASSQRGRVEKLFF.

This clone was detected only once. V gene TRBV7-9 combines with J gene TRBJ1-3; 7 bases align to TRBD1. J gave up 4 bases and V 1 base, and 7 bases lay outside the gene matches. Germline values: CDR1 SEHNR, CDR2 FQNEAQ (reference sequence). The CDR3 contains 16 residues. The CDR3 region is CASSLVGGGEGNTIYF. CDR3 nucleotides: TGTGCCAGCAGCTTAGTCGGAGGGGGCGAGGGAAACACCATATATTTT.

The rearrangement joins TRBV5-4 to TRBJ1-6, with TRBD1 matching over 9 bases. The CDR3 has 20 amino acids. V shed 4 bases, J shed 0 bases, and the junction held 14 bases outside the gene matches. Germline V gene lookup returns CDR1 SGHNT and CDR2 YYREEE (reference sequence). As DNA, the CDR3 is TGTGCCAGCAGCCGATTACCGGGACAGGGCATTCTCTCCTATAATTCACCCCTCCACTTT. Amino acids: CASSRLPGQGILSYNSPLHF.

This clone was found a few times. The CDR3 region is CASSLNQGAYEQYF. In DNA, the CDR3 is TGTGCCAGCAGTTTGAATCAGGGGGCCTACGAGCAGTACTTC. The rearrangement links TRBV27 to TRBJ2-7; 7 bases are shared with TRBD1. Germline V gene lookup returns CDR1 MNHEY and CDR2 SMNVEV (reference sequence). The CDR3 length is 14 residues. Unmatched junction bases numbered 4, after V lost 3 bases and J lost 2 bases.

About this clone: An end of the junction does not agree with germline; a read error may underlie this. The chain employs TRBV7-7 and TRBJ2-5; 9 nucleotides match TRBD2. CDR3 length: 16 residues. Per the germline V gene, CDR1 is SSHAT and CDR2 is FNYEAQ (reference sequence). In DNA form, the CDR3 reads TGTGCTAGCAGCTTAGGAAGCGGGGGGCCGGAGGAGACCCAGTACTTC. This encodes CASSLGSGGPEETQYF.